These T cell receptor beta chains were read from a single sample in a study of radiation and T cells in renal cell carcinoma. Profiled with immunoSEQ multiplex PCR; TCRdb holds only in-frame clones, not every one. Of 40,000 to 50,000 clones in the sample, around four fifths were seen once. The sample in question was blood, obtained from a patient whose treatment included radiotherapy and nephrectomy. Receptors originate from a woman between 65 and 79 years old with renal cell carcinoma. Each CDR3 is given with its conserved first and last residue. D genes are given only for firm matches. Size is stated for part of the rows, as once, few or many counts, or as a class when the clone is expanded.

d_gene	abundance	v_gene	j_gene	CDR3aa	CDR3nt
-	few	TRBV7-9	TRBJ1-3	CASSLSTGGNTIYF	TGTGCCAGCAGCTTGTCCACGGGAGGAAACACCATATATTTT
-	-	TRBV4-1	TRBJ1-1	CASSPYHDGAAFF	TGCGCCAGCAGCCCCTACCACGATGGTGCGGCTTTCTTT
-	-	TRBV4-1	TRBJ1-4	CASSHAGANEKLFF	TGCGCCAGCTCCCACGCGGGTGCTAATGAAAAACTGTTTTTT
-	-	TRBV6-5	TRBJ1-6	CASSYTLGTGLHF	TGTGCCAGCAGTTACACCCTGGGGACGGGTCTCCACTTT
-	-	TRBV4-1	TRBJ1-4	CASSQAQGTNEKLFF	TGCGCCAGCAGCCAAGCACAGGGCACTAATGAAAAACTGTTTTTT
-	-	TRBV4-3	TRBJ2-7	CASSQNRAEGYEQYF	TGCGCCAGCAGCCAAAACCGGGCAGAGGGATACGAGCAGTACTTC
TRBD1	-	TRBV13	TRBJ1-1	CASSQPDRLTEAFF	TGTGCCAGCAGCCAACCGGACAGGTTAACTGAAGCTTTCTTT
TRBD1	-	TRBV4-1	TRBJ1-1	CASSPGQDQSEAFF	TGCGCCAGCAGCCCTGGACAGGACCAGAGCGAAGCTTTCTTT
TRBD1	-	TRBV7-9	TRBJ2-1	CASSRTGGRGNEQFF	TGTGCCAGCAGCCGGACAGGGGGAAGAGGCAATGAGCAGTTCTTC
TRBD2	-	TRBV27	TRBJ2-4	CASSGGLALAKNIQYF	TGTGCCAGCAGTGGGGGACTAGCGCTAGCCAAAAACATTCAGTACTTC
-	-	TRBV27	TRBJ1-5	CASSWGGSGNQPQHF	TGTGCCAGCAGTTGGGGGGGATCTGGCAATCAGCCCCAGCATTTT
TRBD2	once	TRBV14	TRBJ2-1	CASSQGTRGRAGNEQFF	TGTGCCAGCAGCCAAGGAACTCGCGGGAGGGCCGGGAATGAGCAGTTCTTC
TRBD1	once	TRBV7-2	TRBJ1-2	CASSFQATGGSDGYTF	TGTGCCAGCAGCTTCCAAGCGACAGGGGGAAGTGACGGCTACACCTTC
-	-	TRBV7-9	TRBJ2-5	CASSLYQGGRETQYF	TGTGCCAGCAGCTTATACCAGGGGGGTAGAGAGACCCAGTACTTC
TRBD2	-	TRBV10-3	TRBJ2-7	CAISLGGSRDEQYF	TGTGCCATCAGTCTGGGGGGGTCCCGGGACGAGCAGTACTTC
TRBD1	once	TRBV7-2	TRBJ1-2	CASSGGTGRHGYTF	TGTGCCAGCAGCGGGGGGACAGGGCGGCATGGCTACACCTTC
-	-	TRBV9	TRBJ2-7	CASSPRLDEIHEQYF	TGTGCCAGCAGCCCGAGACTAGATGAGATCCACGAGCAGTACTTC
-	-	TRBV7-2	TRBJ1-1	CASSLSTEAFF	TGTGCCAGCAGCTTAAGCACTGAAGCTTTCTTT
-	-	TRBV6-1	TRBJ1-6	CTSSEGDVGPPLHF	TGTACCAGCAGTGAGGGGGACGTCGGTCCACCCCTCCACTTT
-	-	TRBV7-2	TRBJ1-2	CASESNYGYTF	TGTGCCAGCGAGTCTAACTATGGCTACACCTTC
-	few	TRBV5-1	TRBJ1-4	CASASGTTNEKLFF	TGCGCCAGCGCCTCGGGGACAACTAATGAAAAACTGTTTTTT
-	-	TRBV5-4	TRBJ2-1	CASSSGGGSGNEQFF	TGTGCCAGCAGCTCCGGGGGAGGTTCAGGGAATGAGCAGTTCTTC
TRBD2	few	TRBV7-2	TRBJ2-2	CASSLEPGGGTGELFF	TGTGCCAGCAGCTTAGAACCGGGAGGCGGCACCGGGGAGCTGTTTTTT
-	once	TRBV5-5	TRBJ2-1	CASSLIQIGEQFF	TGTGCCAGCAGCTTGATTCAGATAGGGGAGCAGTTCTTC
-	few	TRBV7-9	TRBJ1-2	CASSLESPYGYTF	TGTGCCAGCAGCCTCGAGTCGCCCTATGGCTACACCTTC
-	-	TRBV5-1	TRBJ2-2	CASSSLETRNTGELFF	TGCGCCAGCAGCTCCCTCGAGACACGTAACACCGGGGAGCTGTTTTTT
TRBD1	-	TRBV18	TRBJ2-7	CASSSGQGYEQYF	TGTGCCAGCTCATCGGGACAGGGCTACGAGCAGTACTTC
TRBD2	-	TRBV9	TRBJ2-5	CASSVEIGGDYRETQYF	TGTGCCAGCAGCGTAGAAATTGGGGGGGACTACCGAGAGACCCAGTACTTC
-	-	TRBV7-9	TRBJ2-1	CASSFFRRPTLGNEQFF	TGTGCCAGCAGCTTTTTCCGGAGGCCCACCCTGGGGAATGAGCAGTTCTTC
-	-	TRBV7-3	TRBJ2-5	CASSPTGVGKETQYF	TGTGCCAGCAGCCCTACGGGAGTAGGTAAAGAGACCCAGTACTTC
-	once	TRBV1	TRBJ1-5	CTSSPRTGTANQPQHF	TGCACCAGCAGCCCGAGGACAGGGACGGCCAATCAGCCCCAGCATTTT
TRBD1	-	TRBV7-2	TRBJ2-1	CASNSRDRVQQFF	TGTGCCAGCAACTCCCGGGACAGGGTTCAGCAGTTCTTC
-	-	TRBV2	TRBJ1-4	CASSGEGFLTNEKLFF	TGTGCCAGCAGTGGGGAGGGTTTCCTAACTAATGAAAAACTGTTTTTT
-	-	TRBV23-1	TRBJ2-7	CASSQQDRVSYEQYF	TGCGCCAGCAGTCAACAAGACCGGGTCAGCTACGAGCAGTACTTC
-	-	TRBV29-1	TRBJ2-6	CSIKAAGSSPGANVLTF	TGCAGCATCAAAGCGGCAGGGTCAAGTCCTGGGGCCAACGTCCTGACTTTC
-	-	TRBV9	TRBJ2-5	CASQGGGETQYF	TGTGCCAGTCAAGGGGGGGGCGAGACCCAGTACTTC
TRBD2	-	TRBV5-1	TRBJ2-2	CASSELAENTGELFF	TGCGCCAGCAGCGAACTAGCGGAGAACACCGGGGAGCTGTTTTTT
-	once	TRBV5-6	TRBJ2-5	CASSFRLEEETQYF	TGTGCCAGCAGCTTTCGGCTCGAGGAAGAGACCCAGTACTTC
-	-	TRBV30	TRBJ2-5	CAWSVRGETQYF	TGTGCCTGGAGTGTACGAGGGGAGACCCAGTACTTC
-	-	TRBV11-3	TRBJ2-3	CASSLGVFGTQYF	TGTGCCAGCAGCCTAGGGGTTTTCGGTACGCAGTATTTT
-	-	TRBV10-1	TRBJ2-5	CASSEGGFGFETQYF	TGCGCCAGCAGCGAAGGGGGGTTCGGGTTCGAGACCCAGTACTTC
-	-	TRBV2	TRBJ2-3	CASRGTRSRGTDTQYF	TGTGCCAGCAGGGGGACCCGTTCCCGGGGCACAGATACGCAGTATTTT
-	-	TRBV5-1	TRBJ2-3	CASSAQGNADTQYF	TGCGCCAGCAGCGCACAGGGAAATGCAGATACGCAGTATTTT
-	-	TRBV19	TRBJ2-1	CASSLGISSYNEQFF	TGTGCCAGTAGTCTAGGGATAAGCTCCTACAATGAGCAGTTCTTC
-	-	TRBV7-8	TRBJ2-3	CASSLALVGQRGTDTQYF	TGTGCCAGCAGCTTAGCACTAGTGGGCCAAAGAGGGACAGATACGCAGTATTTT
-	once	TRBV5-6	TRBJ2-7	CASSFSGNYEQYF	TGTGCCAGCAGCTTCAGCGGTAATTACGAGCAGTACTTC
-	-	TRBV2	TRBJ1-2	CASSENPDDYGYTF	TGTGCCAGCAGTGAAAACCCCGACGACTATGGCTACACCTTC
-	-	TRBV27	TRBJ1-2	CASSRSGTTNYGYTF	TGTGCCAGCAGCCGATCCGGGACAACCAACTATGGCTACACCTTC